This TCR beta chain was sequenced for a study of blood T cell repertoires in COVID-19. Study overall: Samples taken during acute and convalescent COVID-19 were collected in the United States, Italy and Spain. T cells, B-cell-depleted T cells, or PBMCs supplied cDNA or gDNA.

The length of the CDR3 is 12 residues. Germline-derived CDR1 and CDR2 are LGHDT and YNNKEL (reference sequence). V trimming: 4 bases; J trimming: 7 bases; junction bases outside the gene matches: 3. How the authors handled the data: Reference gene primers were amplified, and this amplification served to estimate nucleated cell counts. Data came from immunoSEQ multiplex PCR; TCRdb stores just in-frame clones and leaves some out. V and J calls and clone size are given by that table; D and trimming were obtained from the DNA. The sample lists about 170,000 clones, about 86% occurring once. The sequence came from a man aged 18 to 29 with active or convalescent COVID-19. The chain carries TRBV3-1 (or the pseudogene TRBV3-2) and TRBJ2-5; 7 bases line up with TRBD1. Sequencing was carried out using peripheral blood. The CDR3 is CASSPRTGTQYF. The CDR3 DNA sequence: TGTGCCAGCAGCCCCCGGACAGGGACCCAGTACTTC.